The clone carrying this T cell receptor (beta chain) has ten or more counts. Amplification of TCR beta CDR3 regions used RNA as the template. The study used the HTBI primer set for a first-round RT-PCR of the TCR CDR3. TCRdb re-derived calls from the multiplex PCR reads in MiXCR, one entry per CDR3 protein. The sample holds 300,000 to 450,000 distinct CDR3 sequences, less than 20% seen once. This entry is derived from a study of T cells in Graves' hyperthyroidism and ophthalmopathy. The CDR3 sequence is 16 residues long. From germline, CDR1 is MNHEY and CDR2 SVGEGT. V dropped 6 bases and J dropped 5; count of bases not matched to a gene: 11.

Sequenced sample: blood. This clonotype was sampled from a young man with Graves' ophthalmopathy. The chain combines TRBV6-2 or TRBV6-3 with TRBJ2-2; 8 nucleotides align to TRBD1. The DNA of the CDR3 is TGTGCCAGCAGGCCGGGACAGGCCCGAGGGACCGGGGAGCTGTTTTTT. Translating it yields CASRPGQARGTGELFF.